This record covers a single TCR beta chain. The authors split each subset's genomic DNA evenly across several immunoSEQ plates. Method: immunoSEQ multiplex PCR; TCRdb's copy keeps in-frame clones and lacks some. The table lists hundreds of thousands of clones, around 75% of them singletons. Roughly 90 million PBMCs served as the genomic DNA source for unsorted samples. The sample originates from a study of shared clonotypes between healthy human individuals. Germline V CDR1 and CDR2: KGHSH, LQKENI. The ends were cut back, 3 bases at V and 5 bases at J, with 8 bases in the middle. This CDR3 has 12 amino acids.

Sequenced input: PBMCs. This sequence joins TRBV18 and TRBJ2-7; the D is unclear. This TCR was recovered from a woman aged 40 to 49 in good health. Some clones in this sample may be carry-over from other donors' samples. The CDR3 nucleotides are TGTGCCAGCTCACCTCAATCCGACGAGCAGTACTTC. It specifies CASSPQSDEQYF. Drawing the rest from reference TRBV18 and TRBJ2-7, the complete variable domain is NAGVMQNPRHLVRRRGQEARLRCSPMKGHSHVYWYRQLPEEGLKFMVYLQKENIIDESGMPKERFSAEFPKEGPSILRIQQVVRGDSAAYFCASSPQSDEQYFGPGTRLTVT.